This T cell receptor (beta chain) was identified during a study of T cell responses to AZD1222 COVID-19 vaccine. General study findings and limits: There were repertoire samples only from the period after the peak T cell response. Donors were largely white British and mainly female; clonal diversity was possibly underestimated.

This table comes from immunoSEQ multiplex PCR, and its TCRdb copy is limited to in-frame clones, with some not included. The table has about 130,000 clones, about 87% seen once. A remark on this clone: Its matching antigen is unknown.

V was shortened by 2 bases and J by 0 bases, with 7 bases between the two germline ends. This CDR3 contains 15 residues. CDR1 and CDR2 (germline): LNHDA, SQIVND (reference sequence). The chain is built from TRBV19 and TRBJ1-4; possible D gene TRBD1, 5 bases. The source of this sequence is an adult in good health. Material: peripheral blood, obtained on day 0 of AZD1222 vaccination. The CDR3 spells CASSIRGSTNEKLFF. DNA of the CDR3: TGTGCCAGTAGTATAAGGGGCTCAACTAATGAAAAACTGTTTTTT.